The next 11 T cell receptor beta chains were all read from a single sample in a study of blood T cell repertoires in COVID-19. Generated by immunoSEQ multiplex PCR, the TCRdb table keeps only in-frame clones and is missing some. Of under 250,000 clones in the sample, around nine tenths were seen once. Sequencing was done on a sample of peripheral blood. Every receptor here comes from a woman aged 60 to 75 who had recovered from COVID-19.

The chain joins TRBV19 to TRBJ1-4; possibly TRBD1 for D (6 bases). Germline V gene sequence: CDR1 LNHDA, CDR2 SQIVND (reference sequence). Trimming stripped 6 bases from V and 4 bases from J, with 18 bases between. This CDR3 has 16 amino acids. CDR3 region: CASSQGRGGINEKLFF. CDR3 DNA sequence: TGTGCCAGTAGCCAAGGACGGGGGGGCATTAATGAAAAACTGTTTTTT.

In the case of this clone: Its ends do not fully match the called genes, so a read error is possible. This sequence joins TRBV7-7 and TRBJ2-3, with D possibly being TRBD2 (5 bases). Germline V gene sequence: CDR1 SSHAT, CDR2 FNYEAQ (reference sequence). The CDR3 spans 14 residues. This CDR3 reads CASSLASGTDTQYF. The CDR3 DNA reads TGTGCTAGCAGCTTAGCCTCGGGGACAGATACGCAGTATTTT.

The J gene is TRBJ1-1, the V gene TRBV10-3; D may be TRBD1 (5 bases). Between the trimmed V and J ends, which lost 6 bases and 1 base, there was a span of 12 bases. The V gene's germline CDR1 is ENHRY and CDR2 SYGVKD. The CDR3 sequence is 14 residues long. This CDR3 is CAISPRGTNTEAFF. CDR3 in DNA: TGTGCCATCAGCCCACGGGGGACGAACACTGAAGCTTTCTTT.

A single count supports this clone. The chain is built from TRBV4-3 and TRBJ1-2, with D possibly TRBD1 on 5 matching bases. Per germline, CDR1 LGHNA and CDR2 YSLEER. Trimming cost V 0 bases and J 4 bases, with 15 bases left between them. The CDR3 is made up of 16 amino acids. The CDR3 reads CASSQDIAGRAYGYTF. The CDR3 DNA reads TGCGCCAGCAGCCAAGATATTGCGGGACGAGCCTATGGCTACACCTTC.

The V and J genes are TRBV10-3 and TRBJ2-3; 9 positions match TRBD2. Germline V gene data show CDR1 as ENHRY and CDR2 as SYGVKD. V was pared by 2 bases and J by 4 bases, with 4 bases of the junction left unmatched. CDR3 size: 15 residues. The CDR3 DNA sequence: TGTGCCATCAGTGAGCAGCGGGGGGCTTCAGATACGCAGTATTTT. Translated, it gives CAISEQRGASDTQYF.

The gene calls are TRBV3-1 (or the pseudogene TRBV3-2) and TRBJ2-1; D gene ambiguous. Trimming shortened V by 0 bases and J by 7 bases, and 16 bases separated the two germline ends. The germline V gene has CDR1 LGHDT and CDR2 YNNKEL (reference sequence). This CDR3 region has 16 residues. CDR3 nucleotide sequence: TGTGCCAGCAGCCAAGATATCGGTCCCCCCATGAATGAGCAGTTCTTC. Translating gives CASSQDIGPPMNEQFF.

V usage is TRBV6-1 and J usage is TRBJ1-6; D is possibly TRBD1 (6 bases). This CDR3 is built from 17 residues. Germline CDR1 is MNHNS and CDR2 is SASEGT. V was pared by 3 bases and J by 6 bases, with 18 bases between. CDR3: CASSDPAGAGGNSPLHF. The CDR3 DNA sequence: TGTGCCAGCAGTGACCCGGCGGGGGCAGGAGGTAATTCACCCCTCCACTTT.

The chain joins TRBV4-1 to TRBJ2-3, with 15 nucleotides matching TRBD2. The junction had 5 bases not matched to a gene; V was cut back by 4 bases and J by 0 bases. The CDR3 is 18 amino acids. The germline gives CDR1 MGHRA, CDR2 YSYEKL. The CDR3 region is CASSRRTSGGGSTDTQYF. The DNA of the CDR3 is TGCGCCAGCAGCCGAAGGACTAGCGGGGGGGGAAGCACAGATACGCAGTATTTT.

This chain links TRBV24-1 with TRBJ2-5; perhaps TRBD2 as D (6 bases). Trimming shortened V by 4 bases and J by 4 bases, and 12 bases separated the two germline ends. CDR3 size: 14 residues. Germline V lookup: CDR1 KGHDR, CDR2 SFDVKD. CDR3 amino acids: CATSERLVPETQYF. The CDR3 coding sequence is TGTGCCACCAGTGAAAGACTAGTCCCAGAGACCCAGTACTTC.

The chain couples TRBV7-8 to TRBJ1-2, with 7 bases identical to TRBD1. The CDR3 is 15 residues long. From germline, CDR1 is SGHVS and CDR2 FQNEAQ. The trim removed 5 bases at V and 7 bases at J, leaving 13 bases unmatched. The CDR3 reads CASSTQDRSTLGYTF. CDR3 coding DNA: TGTGCCAGCAGCACTCAGGACAGGTCTACTCTTGGCTACACCTTC.

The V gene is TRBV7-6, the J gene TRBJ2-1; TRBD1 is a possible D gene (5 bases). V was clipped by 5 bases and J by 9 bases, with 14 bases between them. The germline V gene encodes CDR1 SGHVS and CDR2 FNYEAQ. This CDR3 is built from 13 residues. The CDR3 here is CASSPTAIGEQFF. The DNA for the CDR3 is TGTGCCAGCAGCCCGACAGCTATCGGTGAGCAGTTCTTC.